The 32 T cell receptor beta chains below come from one sample, sequenced in a study of cytomegalovirus exposure and HLA in healthy donors. A multiplex PCR was run with 60 Vbeta primers and 13 Jbeta primers. Assay: immunoSEQ multiplex PCR; the TCRdb copy retains only in-frame clones and omits some. Counted here are tens of thousands of clones, 65% to 70% occurring once; the ten biggest clones make up 2% to 2.5%. The sequencing input was PBMCs. The receptors come from a woman in her twenties or thirties in good health and CMV-seronegative.

The CDR3 sequence: CASSPWTGGVGETQYF. The CDR3 nucleotides are TGTGCCAGCTCACCCTGGACAGGGGGTGTGGGAGAGACCCAGTACTTC. The chain recombines TRBV18 with TRBJ2-5; 10 bases map to TRBD1. CDR1 KGHSH and CDR2 LQKENI come from the germline V gene. The length of the CDR3 is 16 residues. Trimming took 3 bases from V and 4 from J; bases not matched to a gene: 8.

The chain joins TRBV27 to TRBJ2-2, with 8 nucleotides matching TRBD2. This CDR3 spans 14 amino acids. Trimming at V came to 10 bases and at J to 4 bases, leaving 8 bases not matched to a gene. Germline loops: CDR1 MNHEY, CDR2 SMNVEV (reference sequence). The CDR3 loop is CATGPRGGTGELFF. In DNA, the CDR3 is TGTGCCACGGGGCCCCGGGGGGGCACCGGGGAGCTGTTTTTT.

Only a few counts were recorded for this clone. This rearrangement joins TRBV19 to TRBJ1-1, with D possibly matching TRBD1 (5 bases). From germline, CDR1 is LNHDA and CDR2 SQIVND (reference sequence). Trimming pared 3 bases from V and 3 bases from J, leaving 8 bases between. The length of the CDR3 is 13 residues. CDR3 in amino acids: CASSIKQDTEAFF. In nucleotides, the CDR3 is TGTGCCAGTAGTATCAAACAGGACACTGAAGCTTTCTTT.

This clone came up once. An end of the junction differs from the germline gene, which may be a read error. The V gene is TRBV7-9, the J gene TRBJ1-1; D remains ambiguous. Looked up from germline, CDR1 is SEHNR and CDR2 is FQNEAQ (reference sequence). This CDR3 spans 14 amino acids. DNA for the CDR3: TGCGCCAGCAGCTTGGCACAGAGTAACACTGAAGCTTTCTTT. Translating it yields CASSLAQSNTEAFF.

This sequence joins TRBV7-8 and TRBJ1-4; 7 bases are a match to TRBD1. Germline trimming cut 5 bases from V and 4 bases from J; bases unmatched to any gene: 10. The germline V gene has CDR1 SGHVS and CDR2 FQNEAQ. The CDR3 is 16 residues long. In DNA, the CDR3 is TGTGCCAGCAGCCTGACCGGGACAGTCTATAATGAAAAACTGTTTTTT. It codes for CASSLTGTVYNEKLFF.

The genes are TRBV27 and TRBJ2-7; D is uncertain. Germline assignment: CDR1 MNHEY and CDR2 SMNVEV (reference sequence). V was shortened by 7 bases and J by 4 bases, with 11 bases between the two germline ends. This CDR3 has 12 amino acids. The CDR3 loop reads CASTRPSYEQYF. The CDR3 DNA reads as TGTGCCAGCACCCGTCCCTCGTACGAGCAGTACTTC.

The J gene is TRBJ1-5, the V gene TRBV2; D uncertain. The germline V and J ends were trimmed by 5 bases and 0 bases, with 5 bases remaining between them. Germline V gene sequence: CDR1 SNHLY, CDR2 FYNNEI. This CDR3 spans 13 amino acids. The CDR3 spells CASSSDSNQPQHF. CDR3 DNA: TGTGCCAGCAGTTCAGATAGCAATCAGCCCCAGCATTTT. Variable domain in full (rest from reference TRBV2 and TRBJ1-5): EPEVTQTPSHQVTQMGQEVILRCVPISNHLYFYWYRQILGQKVEFLVSFYNNEISEKSEIFDDQFSVERPDGSNFTLKIRSTKLEDSAMYFCASSSDSNQPQHFGDGTRLSIL.

This clone occurred a few times. This sequence joins TRBV4-2 and TRBJ2-1; 7 nucleotides agree with TRBD2. Per the germline V gene, CDR1 is LGHNA and CDR2 is YNFKEQ. The CDR3 covers 16 residues. V lost 5 bases to trimming and J lost 4 bases; unmatched junction nucleotides: 11. CDR3 amino acids: CASSLERGTPYNEQFF. DNA for the CDR3: TGTGCCAGCAGCTTGGAGCGGGGCACACCGTACAATGAGCAGTTCTTC.

The chain links TRBV15 to TRBJ2-3; 13 nucleotides agree with TRBD2. Germline loops: CDR1 LNHNV, CDR2 YYDKDF (reference sequence). This CDR3 has 18 residues. V was clipped by 3 bases and J by 4 bases; unmatched bases: 10. CDR3 sequence reads: CATSRTRTSGGNSDTQYF. The CDR3 DNA reads as TGTGCCACCAGCAGGACCCGGACTAGCGGGGGAAACTCAGATACGCAGTATTTT.

V usage is TRBV28 and J usage is TRBJ2-7; 9 nucleotides align to TRBD1. The CDR3 spans 15 residues. Germline trimming cut 6 bases from V and 5 bases from J; bases unmatched to any gene: 11. Germline assignment: CDR1 MDHEN and CDR2 SYDVKM. CDR3: CASRGRDRDIDEQYF. CDR3 in DNA: TGTGCCAGCAGAGGGCGGGACAGGGACATCGACGAGCAGTACTTC.

This clone has only a few counts. This CDR3 is CASSAGGQGEQYF. The CDR3 DNA follows: TGTGCCAGCAGTGCCGGGGGACAGGGCGAGCAGTACTTC. V usage is TRBV6-5 and J usage is TRBJ2-7; 9 bases line up with TRBD1. The length of the CDR3 is 13 residues. Looked up from germline, CDR1 is MNHEY and CDR2 is SVGAGI. The V segment lost 5 bases and the J segment 6 bases; nucleotides outside the gene matches: 5.

The chain has TRBV29-1 and TRBJ1-1, with a possible D match to TRBD1 (6 bases). From germline, CDR1 is SQVTM and CDR2 ANQGSEA. The CDR3 runs to 14 residues. The V end lost 0 bases, the J end lost 1 base, and 9 bases lay between the germline ends. CDR3 loop: CSVEEGGGNTEAFF. The CDR3 DNA follows: TGCAGCGTTGAAGAGGGAGGGGGGAACACTGAAGCTTTCTTT.

This rearrangement joins TRBV7-9 to TRBJ2-5; 8 bases are shared with TRBD1. Germline CDR1 and CDR2: SEHNR and FQNEAQ (reference sequence). There are 14 residues in the CDR3. Trimming removed 4 bases from V and 5 bases from J; junction bases left unmatched: 6. The CDR3 nucleotides are TGTGCCAGCAGCTGGCAGGGGGCTACGGAGACCCAGTACTTC. Translation gives CASSWQGATETQYF.

The chain couples TRBV5-1 to TRBJ2-7, with D possibly TRBD1 on 6 matching bases. Trimming left V 1 base short and J 2 bases short, with 10 bases between. Germline V gene sequence: CDR1 SGHRS, CDR2 YFSETQ. The CDR3 has 14 residues. This CDR3 is CASSLKQGPYEQYF. In DNA, the CDR3 is TGCGCCAGCAGCTTGAAACAGGGCCCCTACGAGCAGTACTTC.

Only a few counts were recorded for this clone. V usage is TRBV18 and J usage is TRBJ1-2; 7 positions agree with TRBD1. V was clipped by 3 bases and J by 5 bases; unmatched bases: 6. Germline V CDR1 and CDR2: KGHSH, LQKENI. There are 14 residues in the CDR3. Here the CDR3 reads CASSPGTEPYGYTF. The DNA of the CDR3 is TGTGCCAGCTCACCCGGGACAGAGCCTTATGGCTACACCTTC.

The chain is built from TRBV4-2 and TRBJ1-3; D may be TRBD1 (5 bases). Trimming shortened V by 1 base and J by 3 bases, and 13 bases separated the two germline ends. Germline V gives CDR1 LGHNA, CDR2 YNFKEQ. The CDR3 covers 16 residues. CDR3 region: CASSQVGGMGGNTIYF. CDR3 nucleotide sequence: TGTGCCAGCAGCCAAGTCGGGGGGATGGGTGGAAACACCATATATTTT.

This clone was seen a few times. This chain uses TRBV6-5 with TRBJ1-5; 8 nucleotides line up with TRBD1. V shed 5 bases and J 2 bases; nucleotides not matched to a gene: 2. Germline V CDR1 and CDR2: MNHEY, SVGAGI. The CDR3 is made up of 14 amino acids. CDR3 protein: CASSTGQGNQPQHF. DNA for the CDR3: TGTGCCAGCAGTACGGGACAGGGCAATCAGCCCCAGCATTTT.

This clone was detected a few times. V gene TRBV6-5 combines with J gene TRBJ1-1; possible D gene TRBD1, 5 bases. This CDR3 is built from 14 residues. V was cut by 10 bases and J by 6 bases, with 21 bases left in between. Germline-derived CDR1 and CDR2 are MNHEY and SVGAGI. The CDR3 spells CAIISRPGDSEAFF. CDR3 nucleotide sequence: TGTGCCATCATTTCGAGGCCGGGGGACTCTGAAGCTTTCTTT.

This chain uses TRBV28 with TRBJ1-5; D perhaps matches TRBD1 (6 bases). CDR1 is MDHEN and CDR2 is SYDVKM in the germline V gene. The V end lost 3 bases, the J end lost 5 bases, and 14 bases lay between the germline ends. This CDR3 has 15 amino acids. CDR3 loop: CASSFWARGDQPQHF. The CDR3 region has the DNA TGTGCCAGCAGTTTTTGGGCCAGGGGAGATCAGCCCCAGCATTTT. Combining the CDR3 with reference TRBV28 and TRBJ1-5 gives the whole variable domain DVKVTQSSRYLVKRTGEKVFLECVQDMDHENMFWYRQDPGLGLRLIYFSYDVKMKEKGDIPEGYSVSREKKERFSLILESASTNQTSMYLCASSFWARGDQPQHFGDGTRLSIL.

This rearrangement joins TRBV2 to TRBJ2-7; 11 bases align to TRBD1. This CDR3 has 14 amino acids. V lost 8 bases, J lost 6 bases, and 9 bases stayed unmatched. Germline V lookup: CDR1 SNHLY, CDR2 FYNNEI. Written as DNA, the CDR3 is TGTGCCAGCTCCAAGGCAGGGACAGGGGGCGAGCAGTACTTC. It is translated as CASSKAGTGGEQYF. Full variable domain (rest looked up from reference TRBV2 and TRBJ2-7): EPEVTQTPSHQVTQMGQEVILRCVPISNHLYFYWYRQILGQKVEFLVSFYNNEISEKSEIFDDQFSVERPDGSNFTLKIRSTKLEDSAMYFCASSKAGTGGEQYFGPGTRLTVT.

The chain couples TRBV11-2 to TRBJ2-3; TRBD1 aligns across 10 bases. Trimming cost V 0 bases and J 6 bases; bases outside gene matches: 3. This CDR3 is 15 amino acids long. Per the germline V gene, CDR1 is SGHAT and CDR2 is FQNNGV. CDR3 in amino acids: CASSLDRGQGDTQYF. CDR3 coding DNA: TGTGCCAGCAGCTTAGATCGGGGACAGGGGGATACGCAGTATTTT.

This clone has more than one count but fewer than ten. One end of the junction is discordant with germline, which a read error may explain. The V call is TRBV30, the J call TRBJ1-3; D ambiguous. The CDR3 is 14 amino acids. The germline gives CDR1 GTSNPN, CDR2 SVGIG (reference sequence). The CDR3 nucleotides are TGTGCCTGGAAAAGGTTGGGCTCTGGAAACGCCATATATTTT. Residues: CAWKRLGSGNAIYF. The complete variable domain, with remaining parts taken from reference TRBV30 and TRBJ1-3, reads SQTIHQWPATLVQPVGSPLSLECTVEGTSNPNLYWYRQAAGRGLQLLFYSVGIGQISSEVPQNLSASRPQDRQFILSSKKLLLSDSGFYLCAWKRLGSGNAIYFGEGSWLTVV.

The V gene is TRBV19, the J gene TRBJ2-4; 7 bases are shared with TRBD2. V trimming: 3 bases; J trimming: 8 bases; junction bases outside the gene matches: 16. CDR3 length equals 17 residues. Germline CDR1 is LNHDA and CDR2 is SQIVND (reference sequence). CDR3 coding DNA: TGTGCCAGTAGTATTCGCCGGCTAGCGGATTATGGGGACATTCAGTACTTC. This gives the protein CASSIRRLADYGDIQYF.

The chain has TRBV19 and TRBJ2-7; 9 bases agree with TRBD1. The CDR3 loop spans 14 amino acids. J was trimmed by 2 bases and V by 5 bases; bases with no gene match: 4. The germline V gene encodes CDR1 LNHDA and CDR2 SQIVND (reference sequence). CDR3 amino acids: CASSYRDRAYEQYF. In DNA form, the CDR3 reads TGTGCCAGTAGTTACCGGGACAGGGCCTACGAGCAGTACTTC.

This clone came up once. The CDR3 loop reads CASSVSPGGTGYLLNTGELFF. CDR3 in DNA: TGCGCCAGCAGCGTATCTCCAGGTGGGACAGGATACTTACTAAACACCGGGGAGCTGTTTTTT. J is TRBJ2-2 and V is TRBV10-1, with 8 bases identical to TRBD1. The germline V gene encodes CDR1 WNHNN and CDR2 SYGVQD (reference sequence). The CDR3 length is 21 residues. The V and J ends lost 6 bases and 2 bases, in that order; junction bases with no gene match: 23.

The chain uses TRBV4-2 and TRBJ2-7; the D gene is possibly TRBD2 (7 bases). Trimming took off 4 bases at V and 5 bases at J, with 18 bases between the two ends. From germline, CDR1 is LGHNA and CDR2 YNFKEQ. The CDR3 extends over 15 amino acids. The CDR3 sequence: CASSRVVTGRDEQYF. CDR3 nucleotide sequence: TGTGCCAGCAGCCGGGTTGTCACAGGGAGGGACGAGCAGTACTTC.

The chain has TRBV5-1 and TRBJ1-1, with a weak D call TRBD1 (6 bases). Trimming stripped 7 bases from V and 7 bases from J, with 20 bases between. Germline values: CDR1 SGHRS, CDR2 YFSETQ. CDR3 length: 14 amino acids. CDR3 sequence: CASGNQGFAGEAFF. The CDR3 DNA follows: TGCGCCAGCGGTAATCAGGGGTTTGCGGGTGAAGCTTTCTTT.

A few counts support this clone. This chain links TRBV7-9 with TRBJ1-2; D is uncertain. V was clipped by 2 bases and J by 8 bases, with 12 bases between them. The CDR3 covers 13 residues. In germline, CDR1 is SEHNR, CDR2 FQNEAQ (reference sequence). CDR3 coding DNA: TGTGCCAGCAGCTTATACTCCGGGGAGGGCTACACCTTC. Its translation is CASSLYSGEGYTF.

V gene TRBV27 combines with J gene TRBJ1-5; no clear D. This CDR3 spans 15 amino acids. The V and J ends lost 0 bases and 4 bases respectively, with 10 bases between them. Germline V gene data show CDR1 as MNHEY and CDR2 as SMNVEV (reference sequence). Here the CDR3 reads CASSLSYSPNQPQHF. CDR3 DNA: TGTGCCAGCAGTTTATCGTACAGCCCTAATCAGCCCCAGCATTTT.

The chain links TRBV5-1 to TRBJ1-1; 10 bases map to TRBD1. This CDR3 comprises 14 residues. After removal of 4 bases from V and 6 bases from J, the junction contained 6 bases not matched to a gene. Per the germline V gene, CDR1 is SGHRS and CDR2 is YFSETQ. The CDR3 region is CASSEGGQGSEAFF. The DNA of the CDR3 is TGCGCCAGCAGCGAAGGGGGACAGGGGTCTGAAGCTTTCTTT.

The chain recombines TRBV2 with TRBJ1-3, with D perhaps matching TRBD1 (5 bases). Germline CDR1 and CDR2: SNHLY and FYNNEI. V was cut by 4 bases and J by 0 bases, with 7 bases left in between. This CDR3 spans 14 amino acids. The CDR3 loop reads CASSGQFSGNTIYF. In DNA, the CDR3 is TGTGCCAGCAGTGGACAGTTCTCTGGAAACACCATATATTTT. The variable domain in full, completed from reference TRBV2 and TRBJ1-3, reads EPEVTQTPSHQVTQMGQEVILRCVPISNHLYFYWYRQILGQKVEFLVSFYNNEISEKSEIFDDQFSVERPDGSNFTLKIRSTKLEDSAMYFCASSGQFSGNTIYFGEGSWLTVV.

This clone was seen a handful of times. The chain combines TRBV10-2 with TRBJ2-1, with 7 bases identical to TRBD1. Germline V gene lookup returns CDR1 WSHSY and CDR2 SAAADI. This CDR3 comprises 15 residues. V trimming: 6 bases; J trimming: 1 base; junction bases outside the gene matches: 6. The CDR3 sequence is CASSLNRGSYNEQFF. The DNA of the CDR3 is TGCGCCAGCAGCCTGAACAGGGGTTCCTACAATGAGCAGTTCTTC.